These 16 T cell receptor beta chains were sequenced from one sample in a study of shared clonotypes between healthy human individuals. Naive CD8 cells comprised CD45RO-negative, CCR7-positively selected cells, excluding terminally differentiated effector memory CD45RA+ cells. This table comes from immunoSEQ multiplex PCR, and its TCRdb copy is limited to in-frame clones, with some not included. The sample has some 2,100,000 clones; around 93% are singletons. The sequenced sample was naive CD8+ T cells from PBMCs. The receptors stem from a man younger than 30 in good health. Some clones in this sample may be carry-over from other donors' samples.

The chain is built from TRBV11-2 and TRBJ1-2; 8 bases are a match to TRBD1. There are 17 residues in the CDR3. In germline, CDR1 is SGHAT, CDR2 FQNNGV. Trimming took 0 bases from V and 4 from J; bases not matched to a gene: 10. The CDR3 protein is CASSLDFRTGGVYGYTF. CDR3 sequence (DNA): TGTGCCAGCAGCTTAGATTTTCGTACAGGGGGGGTCTATGGCTACACCTTC.

This sequence joins TRBV30 and TRBJ2-1, with a weak D call TRBD2 (5 bases). The V gene's germline CDR1 is GTSNPN and CDR2 SVGIG (reference sequence). Trimming stripped 0 bases from V and 6 bases from J, with 15 bases between. The CDR3 loop spans 15 amino acids. Written as DNA, the CDR3 is TGTGCCTGGAGTGTACGGATAGGGCTAGCCAATGAGCAGTTCTTC. The encoded protein is CAWSVRIGLANEQFF. Looking up the rest from reference TRBV30 and TRBJ2-1 gives the full variable domain: SQTIHQWPATLVQPVGSPLSLECTVEGTSNPNLYWYRQAAGRGLQLLFYSVGIGQISSEVPQNLSASRPQDRQFILSSKKLLLSDSGFYLCAWSVRIGLANEQFFGPGTRLTVL.

This clone appeared once. The chain couples TRBV4-1 to TRBJ2-7; the match to TRBD2 covers 10 bases. The germline V gene encodes CDR1 MGHRA and CDR2 YSYEKL. The CDR3 contains 16 residues. V trimming: 4 bases; J trimming: 0 bases; junction bases outside the gene matches: 6. For the CDR3, the DNA is TGCGCCAGCAGCCCAACCCGGACTAGCGGCTCCTACGAGCAGTACTTC. It codes for CASSPTRTSGSYEQYF.

The gene calls are TRBV19 and TRBJ1-1; D perhaps matches TRBD1 (5 bases). V lost 4 bases and J 6 bases, leaving 24 bases between the germline ends. The CDR3 runs to 17 residues. Germline assignment: CDR1 LNHDA and CDR2 SQIVND (reference sequence). In DNA form, the CDR3 reads TGTGCCAGTAGTACCACACGCTCCGGGACTCCTCTGCCTGAAGCTTTCTTT. It encodes CASSTTRSGTPLPEAFF.

The chain recombines TRBV27 with TRBJ2-1; 9 nucleotides align to TRBD1. The CDR3 spans 16 residues. The germline V gene encodes CDR1 MNHEY and CDR2 SMNVEV (reference sequence). J gave up 6 bases and V 5 bases, and 11 bases lay outside the gene matches. The CDR3 spells CASSPPGTGFSNEQFF. In DNA form, the CDR3 reads TGTGCCAGCAGTCCGCCCGGGACAGGGTTTAGCAATGAGCAGTTCTTC.

V is TRBV27 and J is TRBJ2-3, with 7 bases that match TRBD1. Germline-derived CDR1 and CDR2 are MNHEY and SMNVEV (reference sequence). The CDR3 contains 17 residues. J was trimmed by 5 bases and V by 5 bases; bases with no gene match: 16. This CDR3 reads CASSPLPVRGLIDTQYF. CDR3 DNA sequence: TGTGCCAGCAGTCCCCTCCCCGTGAGGGGGCTTATAGATACGCAGTATTTT.

The V call is TRBV27, the J call TRBJ2-6; 7 positions agree with TRBD2. Losses at the gene ends were 7 bases for V and 1 base for J; bases not matched to a gene: 4. There are 15 residues in the CDR3. Germline-derived CDR1 and CDR2 are MNHEY and SMNVEV (reference sequence). As DNA, the CDR3 is TGTGCCAGCACCGCGGGGGTGTCTGGGGCCAACGTCCTGACTTTC. Translated: CASTAGVSGANVLTF.

The rearrangement joins TRBV11-2 to TRBJ1-5; D not resolved. CDR1 is SGHAT and CDR2 is FQNNGV in the germline V gene. The V end lost 2 bases, the J end lost 4 bases, and 6 bases lay between the germline ends. CDR3 length equals 13 residues. The CDR3 spells CASSLSTNQPQHF. The CDR3 coding sequence is TGTGCCAGCAGCTTATCGACTAATCAGCCCCAGCATTTT.

The V call is TRBV5-1, the J call TRBJ2-2; D call uncertain. Deletions cut 7 bases from V and 8 bases from J, with 18 bases between. The CDR3 covers 14 residues. Germline loops: CDR1 SGHRS, CDR2 YFSETQ. CDR3: CASGLRARTGELFF. The CDR3 nucleotides read TGCGCCAGCGGGTTACGGGCCAGGACGGGGGAGCTGTTTTTT. The full variable domain, rest sourced from reference TRBV5-1 and TRBJ2-2, is KAGVTQTPRYLIKTRGQQVTLSCSPISGHRSVSWYQQTPGQGLQFLFEYFSETQRNKGNFPGRFSGRQFSNSRSEMNVSTLELGDSALYLCASGLRARTGELFFGEGSRLTVL.

This sequence joins TRBV4-1 and TRBJ1-2; D perhaps matches TRBD1 (5 bases). Germline V gene data show CDR1 as MGHRA and CDR2 as YSYEKL. The CDR3 runs 16 residues. The V end lost 0 bases, the J end lost 3 bases, and 14 bases lay between the germline ends. In nucleotides, the CDR3 is TGCGCCAGCAGCCAAGAAGGCATGGGACGGGACTATGGCTACACCTTC. Encoded protein: CASSQEGMGRDYGYTF.

CDR3 DNA sequence: TGTGCCAGCAGTTACTCGAGGGGGAACACCGGGGAGCTGTTTTTT. This translates into CASSYSRGNTGELFF. This rearrangement joins TRBV6-6 to TRBJ2-2; D possibly matches TRBD1 or TRBD2 (5 bases each). From germline, CDR1 is MNHNY and CDR2 SVGAGI (reference sequence). The germline V and J ends were trimmed by 0 bases and 1 base, with 6 bases remaining between them. There are 15 residues in the CDR3.

As for this clone: Other nucleotide sequences from this sample produce the same CDR3. J is TRBJ2-2 and V is TRBV4-1; 7 bases are a match to TRBD2. This CDR3 is built from 15 residues. Unmatched junction bases numbered 2, after V lost 1 base and J lost 3 bases. Germline V CDR1 and CDR2: MGHRA, YSYEKL. The CDR3 spells CASSQVAGDTGELFF. The CDR3 coding sequence is TGCGCCAGCAGCCAAGTTGCGGGGGACACCGGGGAGCTGTTTTTT.

This clone appeared once. The rearrangement uses TRBV11-2 and TRBJ2-3; 7 bases align to TRBD2. The CDR3 runs 18 residues. Germline trimming cut 1 base from V and 5 bases from J; bases unmatched to any gene: 15. Germline loops: CDR1 SGHAT, CDR2 FQNNGV. The CDR3 nucleotides are TGTGCCAGCAGCTTAGTCGTTGTGGGACTACCACCAGAAGATACGCAGTATTTT. Translating it yields CASSLVVVGLPPEDTQYF.

There are a few counts of this clone. This CDR3 is CASSIGYGGNTEAFF. DNA for the CDR3: TGTGCCAGCAGCATTGGGTACGGGGGAAACACTGAAGCTTTCTTT. The rearrangement links TRBV7-3 to TRBJ1-1, with D possibly matching TRBD1 (5 bases). There are 15 residues in the CDR3. Germline V gene lookup returns CDR1 SGHTA and CDR2 FQGTGA. Trimming left V 5 bases short and J 2 bases short, with 15 bases between.

This sequence joins TRBV7-9 and TRBJ2-7; D remains ambiguous. The CDR3 is 15 amino acids. The germline V gene has CDR1 SEHNR and CDR2 FQNEAQ (reference sequence). V gave up 0 bases and J gave up 6 bases, with 15 bases separating them. In DNA form, the CDR3 reads TGTGCCAGCAGCTTAGCCCGAGTTACGGTCATCGAGCAGTACTTC. This encodes CASSLARVTVIEQYF.

The chain combines TRBV10-3 with TRBJ1-5; 11 nucleotides match TRBD1. Germline CDR1 and CDR2: ENHRY and SYGVKD. CDR3 length: 14 amino acids. The J segment lost 6 bases and the V segment lost 11 bases, leaving 9 bases of the junction unmatched. CDR3 in amino acids: CAAGGTGGSQPQHF. In DNA, the CDR3 is TGTGCCGCGGGGGGGACAGGGGGTTCTCAGCCCCAGCATTTT.